Each of the 27 T cell receptor beta chains below was sequenced from the same sample in a study of T cell repertoires in cytomegalovirus infection. TCRdb redid the calling of the reads with MiXCR, one entry per CDR3 protein. The sample holds approximately 500,000 distinct CDR3 sequences; 33% are singletons and the top ten take 15% to 20%. Their recognized antigens are unknown. This specimen was cultured PBMCs, taken from culture after CMV antigen stimulation. These receptors all come from a human donor in good health (CMV status not recorded). Some clones in this sample may be carry-over from other donors' samples.

The V and J genes are TRBV9 and TRBJ2-3; D unresolved. V was trimmed by 0 bases and J by 1 base, leaving 6 bases between them. There are 14 residues in the CDR3. Germline CDR1 is SGDLS and CDR2 is YYNGEE. The CDR3 protein is CASSVDSGTDTQYF. The DNA of the CDR3 is TGTGCCAGCAGCGTAGACTCGGGCACAGATACGCAGTATTTT. The full variable domain, rest sourced from reference TRBV9 and TRBJ2-3, is DSGVTQTPKHLITATGQRVTLRCSPRSGDLSVYWYQQSLDQGLQFLIQYYNGEERAKGNILERFSAQQFPDLHSELNLSSLELGDSALYFCASSVDSGTDTQYFGPGTRLTVL.

The chain has TRBV9 and TRBJ2-3; D call uncertain. Germline V CDR1 and CDR2: SGDLS, YYNGEE. The V end lost 3 bases, the J end lost 5 bases, and 10 bases lay between the germline ends. This CDR3 spans 13 amino acids. The DNA for the CDR3 is TGTGCCAGCAGCGGAGCCTGGGGAGATACGCAGTATTTT. Protein product: CASSGAWGDTQYF.

The genes are TRBV6-5 and TRBJ1-2, with TRBD1 matching over 11 bases. In germline, CDR1 is MNHEY, CDR2 SVGAGI. The CDR3 runs to 13 residues. The ends lost 5 bases at V and 7 bases at J; junction bases unmatched: 3. DNA for the CDR3: TGTGCCAGCAGTGGACAGGGGGCGGCTGGCTACACCTTC. It encodes CASSGQGAAGYTF.

The J gene is TRBJ2-1, the V gene TRBV6-5, with 10 bases matching TRBD1. The CDR3 spans 15 residues. Germline-derived CDR1 and CDR2 are MNHEY and SVGAGI. J gave up 9 bases and V 5 bases, and 10 bases lay outside the gene matches. The chain's CDR3 is CASSIRDRGPPEQFF. DNA for the CDR3: TGTGCCAGCAGTATCCGGGACAGGGGCCCCCCTGAGCAGTTCTTC.

In its sample, this clonotype was seen a few times. The rearrangement uses TRBV10-3 and TRBJ2-1, with 15 bases lining up with TRBD2. Losses at the gene ends were 7 bases for V and 1 base for J; bases not matched to a gene: 5. The CDR3 contains 17 residues. Germline V gives CDR1 ENHRY, CDR2 SYGVKD. CDR3 nucleotides: TGTGCCATCACCGAGGGACTAGCGGGAGGTTCCTACAATGAGCAGTTCTTC. This gives the protein CAITEGLAGGSYNEQFF.

The J gene is TRBJ1-1, the V gene TRBV6-2 or TRBV6-3; maybe TRBD1 (6 bases). V lost 2 bases to trimming and J lost 4 bases, with 17 bases between them. This CDR3 comprises 16 residues. The germline V gene has CDR1 MNHEY and CDR2 SVGEGT. CDR3 sequence reads: CASSYHRPGAGTEAFF. CDR3 DNA sequence: TGTGCCAGCAGTTACCATAGGCCGGGGGCAGGCACTGAAGCTTTCTTT.

This clonotype was found many times. This chain joins TRBV7-2 and TRBJ1-5; D gene ambiguous. Trimming left V 5 bases short and J 3 bases short, with 8 bases between. The CDR3 length is 13 residues. Germline CDR1 and CDR2: SGHTA and FQGNSA. The CDR3 here is CASSPDLNQPQHF. The DNA of the CDR3 is TGTGCCAGCAGCCCCGACCTCAATCAGCCCCAGCATTTT.

This clonotype was counted only a few times. The J gene is TRBJ1-2, the V gene TRBV12-3 or TRBV12-4, with TRBD1 matching over 8 bases. There are 13 residues in the CDR3. V shed 5 bases, J shed 5 bases, and the junction held 4 bases outside the gene matches. DNA for the CDR3: TGTGCCAGCAGTCAAACAGGGGGATATGGCTACACCTTC. Protein sequence: CASSQTGGYGYTF.

The chain combines TRBV7-2 with TRBJ2-7; maybe TRBD2 (5 bases). The CDR3 contains 15 residues. V lost 2 bases, J lost 4 bases, and 15 bases lay in between. Per the germline V gene, CDR1 is SGHTA and CDR2 is FQGNSA. The CDR3 region is CASSLSSGVSYEQYF. The CDR3 coding sequence is TGTGCCAGCAGCTTAAGTTCCGGGGTGTCGTACGAGCAGTACTTC.

A few counts support this clonotype. The genes are TRBV7-9 and TRBJ2-5; D unclear. The V gene's germline CDR1 is SEHNR and CDR2 FQNEAQ (reference sequence). This CDR3 has 12 residues. V lost 5 bases and J lost 3, with 7 bases in between. Here the CDR3 DNA reads TGTGCCAGCAGCCATGATGAAGAGACCCAGTACTTC. It translates to CASSHDEETQYF.

J is TRBJ2-5 and V is TRBV29-1, with D uncertain. The V gene's germline CDR1 is SQVTM and CDR2 ANQGSEA. The CDR3 length is 11 residues. V lost 8 bases and J 3 bases, leaving 10 bases between the germline ends. The CDR3: CSTAQEETQYF. CDR3 DNA: TGCAGCACCGCGCAGGAAGAGACCCAGTACTTC.

The rearrangement uses TRBV6-5 and TRBJ1-1; TRBD1 aligns across 11 bases. Germline V lookup: CDR1 MNHEY, CDR2 SVGAGI. V dropped 2 bases and J dropped 6; count of bases not matched to a gene: 5. CDR3 length: 15 amino acids. The CDR3: CASSYHGQGASEAFF. CDR3 DNA sequence: TGTGCCAGCAGTTACCATGGACAGGGGGCCTCTGAAGCTTTCTTT.

At least ten counts were recorded for this clonotype. The rearrangement links TRBV7-2 to TRBJ2-3; no clear D. The CDR3 spans 12 residues. CDR1 SGHTA and CDR2 FQGNSA come from the germline V gene. V shed 4 bases and J shed 2 bases, with 4 bases lying between them. The DNA for the CDR3 is TGTGCCAGCAGCTCCTACACAGATACGCAGTATTTT. It specifies CASSSYTDTQYF.

The V gene is TRBV6-2 or TRBV6-3, the J gene TRBJ1-1; D is uncertain. V was clipped by 7 bases and J by 0 bases, with 3 bases between them. The CDR3 runs to 11 residues. Germline lookup yields CDR1 MNHEY and CDR2 SVGEGT. CDR3 residues: CASIMNTEAFF. The CDR3 DNA reads as TGTGCCAGCATTATGAACACTGAAGCTTTCTTT.

This clonotype has just a few counts. The V call is TRBV25-1, the J call TRBJ2-7; 7 bases fit TRBD1. Unmatched junction bases numbered 1, after V lost 4 bases and J lost 4 bases. This CDR3 comprises 12 residues. Germline V gene lookup returns CDR1 MGHDK and CDR2 SYGVNS. The CDR3 DNA sequence: TGTGCCAGCAGTGCACAGGGGTACGAGCAGTACGTC. Protein product: CASSAQGYEQYV.

The chain is built from TRBV7-8 and TRBJ2-1; 8 bases map to TRBD2. Trimming removed 0 bases from V and 1 base from J; junction bases left unmatched: 8. CDR1 is SGHVS, CDR2 FQNEAQ, per germline. This CDR3 is built from 18 residues. The chain's CDR3 is CASSLAPGGRTSYNEQFF. In DNA form, the CDR3 reads TGTGCCAGCAGCTTAGCACCCGGCGGGAGGACATCCTACAATGAGCAGTTCTTC.

This clonotype has a handful of counts. V and J are TRBV7-9 and TRBJ2-3, with a tentative D call TRBD2 (5 bases). Between the trimmed V and J ends, which lost 1 base and 3 bases, there was a span of 20 bases. Germline V gene sequence: CDR1 SEHNR, CDR2 FQNEAQ (reference sequence). CDR3 length: 18 amino acids. CDR3 sequence (DNA): TGTGCCAGCAGCTTAGTCGGAGAATCACTAGTCAAGACAGATACGCAGTATTTT. This sequence encodes CASSLVGESLVKTDTQYF.

This chain links TRBV6-2 or TRBV6-3 with TRBJ2-7; unclear D gene. Trimming removed 2 bases at V and 4 bases at J, with 6 bases between. The germline gives CDR1 MNHEY, CDR2 SVGEGT. CDR3 size: 12 residues. The DNA for the CDR3 is TGTGCCAGCAGTTACGCAGCGTACGAGCAGTACGTC. Its protein product is CASSYAAYEQYV.

This clonotype has more than one count but fewer than ten. The gene calls are TRBV7-3 and TRBJ2-6, with 7 bases that match TRBD1. The length of the CDR3 is 17 residues. CDR1 SGHTA and CDR2 FQGTGA come from the germline V gene. J lost 4 bases, V lost 4 bases, and 10 bases had no gene match. The CDR3 spells CASSSPTGPGGANVLTF. The DNA for the CDR3 is TGTGCCAGCAGCTCTCCGACAGGGCCCGGGGGGGCCAACGTCCTGACTTTC.

This clonotype was counted only a few times. This rearrangement joins TRBV19 to TRBJ1-1; D is ambiguous. The ends were cut back, 7 bases at V and 3 bases at J, with 15 bases in the middle. The CDR3 loop spans 14 amino acids. Germline V lookup: CDR1 LNHDA, CDR2 SQIVND (reference sequence). The CDR3 DNA sequence: TGTGCCAGTAACGTGGAGGCCCGGGACACTGAAGCTTTCTTT. This gives the protein CASNVEARDTEAFF.

V gene TRBV11-3 combines with J gene TRBJ2-3; the match to TRBD1 covers 12 bases. Unmatched junction bases numbered 10, after V lost 7 bases and J lost 5 bases. Germline CDR1 is SGHNT and CDR2 is YENEEA. The CDR3 has 16 amino acids. As DNA, the CDR3 is TGTGCCAGCACCCAAGGGACAGGGGGCGCGGGAGATACGCAGTATTTT. Its protein product is CASTQGTGGAGDTQYF.

The chain links TRBV28 to TRBJ2-1; D is unresolved. From germline, CDR1 is MDHEN and CDR2 SYDVKM. With 5 bases removed from V and 8 bases from J, the gap between germline ends came to 22 bases. The CDR3 length is 16 residues. DNA of the CDR3: TGTGCCAGCAGTCCTCCCCTGCTCATGGTTTTCGATGAGCAGTTCTTC. Its protein is CASSPPLLMVFDEQFF. Filled out from reference TRBV28 and TRBJ2-1, the complete variable domain reads DVKVTQSSRYLVKRTGEKVFLECVQDMDHENMFWYRQDPGLGLRLIYFSYDVKMKEKGDIPEGYSVSREKKERFSLILESASTNQTSMYLCASSPPLLMVFDEQFFGPGTRLTVL.

This chain links TRBV10-1 with TRBJ2-2, with 9 positions matching TRBD2. Germline trimming cut 3 bases from V and 4 bases from J; bases unmatched to any gene: 9. The CDR3 runs to 17 residues. In germline, CDR1 is WNHNN, CDR2 SYGVQD (reference sequence). The CDR3 spells CASSDFLAGRGTGELFF. In DNA form, the CDR3 reads TGCGCCAGCAGTGACTTCCTAGCGGGAAGGGGCACCGGGGAGCTGTTTTTT.

This clonotype showed up just a few times. This chain connects TRBV7-9 to TRBJ1-1; 7 bases line up with TRBD1. The CDR3 runs to 13 residues. Trimming at V came to 2 bases and at J to 8 bases, leaving 5 bases not matched to a gene. Per the germline V gene, CDR1 is SEHNR and CDR2 is FQNEAQ (reference sequence). The CDR3 loop is CASSLSPDREAFF. Here the CDR3 DNA reads TGTGCCAGCAGCTTATCTCCGGACAGGGAAGCTTTCTTT.

This clonotype was picked up one time. The chain employs TRBV10-3 and TRBJ2-1, with 7 bases aligning to TRBD2. Germline V gene sequence: CDR1 ENHRY, CDR2 SYGVKD. Unmatched junction bases numbered 14, after V lost 3 bases and J lost 6 bases. The CDR3 has 17 amino acids. CDR3 amino acids: CAISDLARASGSNEQFF. CDR3 in DNA: TGTGCCATCAGTGACCTCGCCAGGGCTAGCGGATCCAATGAGCAGTTCTTC.

The gene calls are TRBV7-2 and TRBJ1-4; 8 bases map to TRBD1. CDR1 and CDR2 from the germline V gene are SGHTA and FQGNSA. The CDR3 is made up of 13 amino acids. V trimming: 7 bases; J trimming: 8 bases; junction bases outside the gene matches: 6. As DNA, the CDR3 is TGTGCCAGCACGACAGGGGTGGAAGAAAAACTGTTTTTT. As protein: CASTTGVEEKLFF. Full variable domain (outside the CDR3, taken from reference TRBV7-2 and TRBJ1-4): GAGVSQSPSNKVTEKGKDVELRCDPISGHTALYWYRQSLGQGLEFLIYFQGNSAPDKSGLPSDRFSAERTGGSVSTLTIQRTQQEDSAVYLCASTTGVEEKLFFGSGTQLSVL.

This clonotype was seen only a few times. The chain has TRBV6-5 and TRBJ2-6; TRBD2 matches 8 bases. The germline V gene has CDR1 MNHEY and CDR2 SVGAGI. Unmatched junction bases numbered 4, after V lost 2 bases and J lost 1 base. The length of the CDR3 is 17 residues. CDR3 nucleotides: TGTGCCAGCAGTTACCGGTCGGGAGGGTCTGGGGCCAACGTCCTGACTTTC. Translating gives CASSYRSGGSGANVLTF.